This TCR beta chain was sequenced during a study of early T cells in non-severe SARS-CoV-2 infection. Study at large: Bulk RNA taken from unsorted whole blood was sequenced, leaving chains unpaired.

On this clonotype itself: The antigen remains undetermined.

cDNA molecules, individually, were tagged with unique molecular identifiers. One entry per CDR3 protein, called by TCRdb with MiXCR from the 5' RACE reads. The repertoire holds about 60,000 distinct CDR3 sequences, with about 9.8% as singletons. General observations from the study: VDJdb matching, biased toward anti-spike CD8 responses, missed private and CD4 specificities.

The germline V and J ends were trimmed by 4 bases and 12 bases, with 13 bases remaining between them. The CDR3 extends over 12 amino acids. The receptor was derived from an adult who was a healthcare worker with PCR-confirmed SARS-CoV-2 infection or an uninfected control (not recorded which). The chain couples TRBV12-3 or TRBV12-4 to TRBJ2-1; D ambiguous. Sample: whole blood. The CDR3 spells CASSSDRVGQFF. CDR3 in DNA: TGTGCCAGCAGTTCCGACCGGGTAGGGCAGTTCTTC.